This entry lists 28 T cell receptor beta chains sequenced from one sample in a study of blood T cell repertoires in COVID-19. The repertoire was sequenced with immunoSEQ multiplex PCR; TCRdb's copy has only in-frame clones and lacks some. There are under 150,000 clones in the sample; around 78% occur only once, and approximately 2.1% lies in the top ten. The specimen was peripheral blood. These receptors all come from a man younger than 40 with acute or convalescent COVID-19.

The V gene is TRBV10-3, the J gene TRBJ2-6; TRBD1 matches at 10 bases. The CDR3 is 20 residues long. CDR1 and CDR2 from the germline V gene are ENHRY and SYGVKD. The junction had 10 bases not matched to a gene; V was cut back by 0 bases and J by 2 bases. The CDR3 region has the DNA TGTGCCATCAGTGAGTCGATCGGGGACAGGGGATTCGCTGGGGCCAACGTCCTGACTTTC. It encodes CAISESIGDRGFAGANVLTF.

V is TRBV12-3 or TRBV12-4 and J is TRBJ1-1, with 9 bases fitting TRBD1. The V segment lost 5 bases and the J segment 8 bases; nucleotides outside the gene matches: 6. This CDR3 has 13 residues. DNA of the CDR3: TGTGCCAGCAGTCCGAGGGACAGGGAAGAAGCTTTCTTT. The encoded protein is CASSPRDREEAFF.

The chain couples TRBV12-3 or TRBV12-4 to TRBJ2-1; tentative D call: TRBD2 (5 bases). The CDR3 totals 12 residues. Trimming shortened V by 4 bases and J by 14 bases, and 15 bases separated the two germline ends. CDR3 region: CASSYARGWEFF. CDR3 DNA: TGTGCCAGCAGTTACGCTCGGGGTTGGGAGTTCTTC.

The rearrangement uses TRBV7-9 and TRBJ2-2, with 10 bases lining up with TRBD2. The V segment lost 5 bases and the J segment 2 bases; nucleotides outside the gene matches: 5. The CDR3 extends over 16 amino acids. Germline CDR1 SEHNR, CDR2 FQNEAQ (reference sequence). The CDR3 reads CASSPSGGANTGELFF. The CDR3 DNA is TGTGCCAGCAGCCCCAGCGGGGGGGCTAACACCGGGGAGCTGTTTTTT.

The chain uses TRBV3-1 (or the pseudogene TRBV3-2) and TRBJ2-3; D may be TRBD1 (5 bases). The CDR3 loop spans 16 amino acids. Germline assignment: CDR1 LGHDT and CDR2 YNNKEL (reference sequence). V gave up 5 bases and J gave up 3 bases, with 18 bases separating them. The DNA for the CDR3 is TGTGCCAGCAGCGCCCTAGTAGGGGCCCCGACAGATACGCAGTATTTT. Its protein product is CASSALVGAPTDTQYF.

J is TRBJ1-5 and V is TRBV19, with 7 bases lining up with TRBD1. The CDR3 length is 15 residues. Germline CDR1 LNHDA, CDR2 SQIVND (reference sequence). The trim removed 3 bases at V and 5 bases at J, leaving 7 bases unmatched. CDR3: CASSIYRGGDQPQHF. CDR3 sequence (DNA): TGTGCCAGTAGTATTTACAGGGGAGGAGATCAGCCCCAGCATTTT.

V is TRBV18 and J is TRBJ1-1, with D perhaps TRBD1 (5 bases). This CDR3 has 15 amino acids. Germline CDR1 and CDR2: KGHSH and LQKENI. The germline V and J ends were trimmed by 3 bases and 5 bases, with 16 bases remaining between them. In nucleotides, the CDR3 is TGTGCCAGCTCACCGACCGCGATCGGGGGGACTGAAGCTTTCTTT. It yields the protein CASSPTAIGGTEAFF.

The chain links TRBV6-4 to TRBJ2-3; 8 bases match TRBD2. After removal of 2 bases from V and 1 base from J, the junction contained 5 bases not matched to a gene. The CDR3 sequence is 16 residues long. CDR1 and CDR2 from the germline V gene are MRHNA and SNTAGT. CDR3 sequence (DNA): TGTGCCAGCAGTGACGGTGAGACTAGCGGCACAGATACGCAGTATTTT. Protein sequence: CASSDGETSGTDTQYF.

The chain is built from TRBV5-6 and TRBJ2-5; D uncertain. V was shortened by 0 bases and J by 4 bases, with 7 bases between the two germline ends. CDR1 and CDR2 from the germline V gene are SGHDT and YYEEEE. The CDR3 runs to 13 residues. CDR3 DNA: TGTGCCAGCAGCTTGGGCCACTTAGAGACCCAGTACTTC. Residues: CASSLGHLETQYF.

The rearrangement links TRBV7-3 to TRBJ2-3, with D uncertain. This CDR3 has 13 residues. V was cut by 1 base and J by 1 base, with 3 bases left in between. Per germline, CDR1 SGHTA and CDR2 FQGTGA. CDR3 sequence: CASSLRRTDTQYF. DNA of the CDR3: TGTGCCAGCAGCTTAAGGCGCACAGATACGCAGTATTTT.

This clone was observed a few times. V and J are TRBV12-5 and TRBJ1-1; D gene ambiguous. The CDR3 totals 15 residues. V dropped 0 bases and J dropped 1 base, with 9 bases sitting between them. Germline CDR1 and CDR2: LGHNT and FRNRAP. CDR3: CASGLVLGGNTEAFF. For the CDR3, the DNA is TGTGCTAGTGGTTTGGTACTTGGAGGGAACACTGAAGCTTTCTTT.

The V and J genes are TRBV5-1 and TRBJ2-3, with TRBD2 matching 7 bases. Germline trimming cut 0 bases from V and 0 bases from J; bases unmatched to any gene: 7. This CDR3 has 17 amino acids. Germline CDR1 reads SGHRS; CDR2 reads YFSETQ. This CDR3 is CASSLGILAASTDTQYF. The CDR3 region has the DNA TGCGCCAGCAGCTTGGGGATCCTAGCGGCTAGCACAGATACGCAGTATTTT.

V and J are TRBV27 and TRBJ1-5; TRBD1 matches at 9 bases. The CDR3 contains 14 residues. The V segment lost 8 bases and the J segment 5 bases; nucleotides outside the gene matches: 7. Germline V CDR1 and CDR2: MNHEY, SMNVEV (reference sequence). The CDR3 bases are TGTGCCAGCCAGAGGGGACAGGGTCATCAGCCCCAGCATTTT. The encoded protein is CASQRGQGHQPQHF.

The V call is TRBV11-3, the J call TRBJ2-1, with 11 bases aligning to TRBD2. Losses at the gene ends were 4 bases for V and 3 bases for J; bases not matched to a gene: 5. CDR1 and CDR2 (germline): SGHNT, YENEEA. The CDR3 spans 16 residues. The CDR3 coding sequence is TGTGCCAGCAGCTCCACGGGACTAGCGGACTACAATGAGCAGTTCTTC. This encodes CASSSTGLADYNEQFF.

The V gene is TRBV6-5, the J gene TRBJ2-4; D is unclear. The CDR3 totals 14 residues. The V gene lost 3 bases and the J gene lost 5 bases, with 11 bases spanning the gap. Germline CDR1 is MNHEY and CDR2 is SVGAGI. CDR3 loop: CASSYVPGQNIQYF. The CDR3 DNA is TGTGCCAGCAGTTATGTCCCGGGTCAAAACATTCAGTACTTC.

This clone was counted once. The chain links TRBV6-6 to TRBJ2-1; D is perhaps TRBD1 (6 bases). The CDR3 length is 15 residues. The V gene lost 6 bases and the J gene lost 7 bases, with 19 bases spanning the gap. CDR1 MNHNY and CDR2 SVGAGI come from the germline V gene (reference sequence). This CDR3 reads CASSGTGSSINEQFF. The CDR3 nucleotides are TGTGCCAGCAGCGGAACAGGGTCCTCTATAAATGAGCAGTTCTTC.

V usage is TRBV5-3 and J usage is TRBJ2-5; maybe TRBD2 (7 bases). TRBV5-3 belongs to the ORF category, with a function that is uncertain. Between the trimmed V and J ends, which lost 4 bases and 5 bases, there was a span of 21 bases. This CDR3 has 16 amino acids. The CDR3 DNA is TGTGCCAGAAGCCCGGAGGGGGGGGGCTCCCGGGAGACCCAGTACTTC. Translating it yields CARSPEGGGSRETQYF.

This clone was observed once. This chain joins TRBV27 and TRBJ2-7, with 7 bases fitting TRBD1. This CDR3 has 15 residues. Per the germline V gene, CDR1 is MNHEY and CDR2 is SMNVEV (reference sequence). The junction had 6 bases not matched to a gene; V was cut back by 2 bases and J by 2 bases. CDR3 sequence reads: CASSLRGGGPYEQYF. In DNA, the CDR3 is TGTGCCAGCAGTTTAAGAGGGGGCGGCCCCTACGAGCAGTACTTC.

The V call is TRBV6-5, the J call TRBJ1-2; 7 bases are shared with TRBD1. Per germline, CDR1 MNHEY and CDR2 SVGAGI. Losses at the gene ends were 7 bases for V and 6 bases for J; bases not matched to a gene: 8. The CDR3 spans 13 residues. The CDR3 reads CASNSDRAHGYTF. The CDR3 coding sequence is TGTGCCAGCAATTCAGACAGGGCCCATGGCTACACCTTC.

The CDR3 region is CASSVGGGATDTQYF. The CDR3 coding sequence is TGTGCCAGCAGCGTAGGCGGGGGGGCCACAGATACGCAGTATTTT. This rearrangement joins TRBV9 to TRBJ2-3; TRBD2 matches 9 bases. This CDR3 contains 15 residues. The junction had 1 base not matched to a gene; V was cut back by 0 bases and J by 2 bases. The V gene's germline CDR1 is SGDLS and CDR2 YYNGEE.

This rearrangement joins TRBV4-3 to TRBJ2-5; unclear D gene. Trimming stripped 1 base from V and 12 bases from J, with 15 bases between. Germline CDR1 is LGHNA and CDR2 is YSLEER. The CDR3 is made up of 13 amino acids. The CDR3 DNA is TGCGCCAGCAGCCAAGGGTATCCTGGGCGAAAGTACTTC. Encoded protein: CASSQGYPGRKYF.

A single count supports this clone. The chain has TRBV3-1 (or the pseudogene TRBV3-2) and TRBJ2-3; maybe TRBD1 (5 bases). Deletions cut 3 bases from V and 7 bases from J, with 17 bases between. The CDR3 is made up of 15 amino acids. CDR1 is LGHDT, CDR2 YNNKEL, per germline (reference sequence). CDR3 nucleotides: TGTGCCAGCAGCCAGGACACCGTCGGGCGTAATACGCAGTATTTT. This encodes CASSQDTVGRNTQYF.

The sample holds one count of this clone. V is TRBV30 and J is TRBJ1-2, with 7 nucleotides matching TRBD1. CDR1 is GTSNPN and CDR2 is SVGIG in the germline V gene (reference sequence). The CDR3 sequence is 12 residues long. V trimming: 4 bases; J trimming: 4 bases; junction bases outside the gene matches: 3. The CDR3: CAWTGGGYGYTF. For the CDR3, the DNA is TGTGCCTGGACAGGGGGAGGCTATGGCTACACCTTC.

The rearrangement uses TRBV11-2 and TRBJ2-3; maybe TRBD2 (5 bases). Looked up from germline, CDR1 is SGHAT and CDR2 is FQNNGV. The CDR3 covers 16 residues. Trimming removed 1 base from V and 2 bases from J, with 13 bases in between. The CDR3 region is CASSLGLAYSTDTQYF. In DNA form, the CDR3 reads TGTGCCAGCAGCTTAGGTTTAGCGTACTCCACAGATACGCAGTATTTT.

V is TRBV23-1 and J is TRBJ1-2; 9 bases agree with TRBD1. TRBV23-1 is marked as an open reading frame, function uncertain. V trimming: 3 bases; J trimming: 3 bases; junction bases outside the gene matches: 2. This CDR3 comprises 14 residues. CDR3 nucleotide sequence: TGCGCCAGCAGTCAGGACAGGGGATACTATGGCTACACCTTC. This codes for CASSQDRGYYGYTF.

The count of this clone is one. The chain employs TRBV7-9 and TRBJ1-2, with TRBD1 matching over 10 bases. The CDR3 is 16 amino acids. Per germline, CDR1 SEHNR and CDR2 FQNEAQ (reference sequence). Trimming cost V 1 base and J 6 bases; bases outside gene matches: 8. CDR3 DNA: TGTGCCAGCAGCTTAGTTTCCCCGGGACAGGGGAATGGCTACACCTTC. Its protein product is CASSLVSPGQGNGYTF. The entire variable domain, with the rest obtained from reference TRBV7-9 and TRBJ1-2, is as follows: DTGVSQNPRHKITKRGQNVTFRCDPISEHNRLYWYRQTLGQGPEFLTYFQNEAQLEKSRLLSDRFSAERPKGSFSTLEIQRTEQGDSAMYLCASSLVSPGQGNGYTFGSGTRLTVV.

The CDR3 DNA sequence: TGTGCCAGCAGTGACTCCGGGACAGGGTTCAACGAGCAGTACTTC. This translates into CASSDSGTGFNEQYF. The chain recombines TRBV2 with TRBJ2-7, with TRBD1 identical over 9 bases. This CDR3 contains 15 residues. CDR1 is SNHLY and CDR2 is FYNNEI in the germline V gene. The V gene end was trimmed by 3 bases and the J gene end by 5 bases; junction bases not matched to a gene: 8. The complete variable domain, with remaining parts taken from reference TRBV2 and TRBJ2-7, reads EPEVTQTPSHQVTQMGQEVILRCVPISNHLYFYWYRQILGQKVEFLVSFYNNEISEKSEIFDDQFSVERPDGSNFTLKIRSTKLEDSAMYFCASSDSGTGFNEQYFGPGTRLTVT.

V is TRBV30 and J is TRBJ1-2; no firm D call. CDR1 is GTSNPN and CDR2 is SVGIG in the germline V gene (reference sequence). The V end lost 0 bases, the J end lost 4 bases, and 9 bases lay between the germline ends. The CDR3 has 13 amino acids. The CDR3 region has the DNA TGTGCCTGGAGTGTACCCCCTATCTATGGCTACACCTTC. This encodes CAWSVPPIYGYTF.